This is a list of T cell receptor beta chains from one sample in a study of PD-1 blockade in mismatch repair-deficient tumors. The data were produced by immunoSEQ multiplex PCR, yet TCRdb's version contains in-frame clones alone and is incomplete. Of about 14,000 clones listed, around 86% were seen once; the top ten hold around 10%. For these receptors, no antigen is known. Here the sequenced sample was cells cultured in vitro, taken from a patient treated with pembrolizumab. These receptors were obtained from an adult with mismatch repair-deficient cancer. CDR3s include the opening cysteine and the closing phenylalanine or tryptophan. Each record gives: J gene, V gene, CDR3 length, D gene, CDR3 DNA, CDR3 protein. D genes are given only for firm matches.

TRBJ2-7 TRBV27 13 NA TGTGCCAGCAGTTTGGGGTTTAACTACGAGCAGTACTTC CASSLGFNYEQYF
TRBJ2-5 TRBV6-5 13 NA TGTGCCAGCAGTTGGCAGGACCAAGAGACCCAGTACTTC CASSWQDQETQYF
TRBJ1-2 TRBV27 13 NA TGTGCCAGCAGTTTTAATAGTAACTATGGCTACACCTTC CASSFNSNYGYTF
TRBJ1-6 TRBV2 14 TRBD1 TGTGCCAGCATTCTGGACAGGGACGGCTCACCCCTCCACTTT CASILDRDGSPLHF
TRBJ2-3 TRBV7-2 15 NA TGTGCCAGCAGCTCCCCCGATTTTAGCACAGATACGCAGTATTTT CASSSPDFSTDTQYF
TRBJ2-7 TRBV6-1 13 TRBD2 TGTGCCAGCAGAAGGACTAGCTCCGCCGAGCAGTACTTC CASRRTSSAEQYF
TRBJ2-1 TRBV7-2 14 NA TGTGCCAGCAGCTTAGTACAGGAGTACAGTGAGCAGTTCTTC CASSLVQEYSEQFF
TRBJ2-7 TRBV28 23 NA TGTGCCAGCAGTTCCCCCGAGGAGGGAAGGAAATTTTGGGCGGAAGCCACCATCTACGAGCAGTACTTC CASSSPEEGRKFWAEATIYEQYF
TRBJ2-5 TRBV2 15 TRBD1 TGTGCCAGCAGTGAAGTCGGACAGGGCGGCGAGACCCAGTACTTC CASSEVGQGGETQYF
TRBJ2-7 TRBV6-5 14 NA TGTGCCAGCAGTTCATGGCAGTCCTCCTACGAGCAGTACTTC CASSSWQSSYEQYF
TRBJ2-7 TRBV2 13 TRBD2 TGTGCCAGCAGTGAACCGGGGGGGTACGAGCAGTACTTC CASSEPGGYEQYF
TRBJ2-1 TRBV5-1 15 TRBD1 TGCGCCAGCAGCCCGGACAGGGCTGTCTACAATGAGCAGTTCTTC CASSPDRAVYNEQFF
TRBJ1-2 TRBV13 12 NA TGTGCCAGCAGCGTTATACTCGATGGCTACACCTTC CASSVILDGYTF
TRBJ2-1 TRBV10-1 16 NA TGCGCCAGCAGTGAGTCGTGGGGGCTAGACTACAATGAGCAGTTCTTC CASSESWGLDYNEQFF
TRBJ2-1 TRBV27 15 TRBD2 TGTGCCAGCAGTTTGGCAACTAGCGGGAGCGGTGAGCAGTTCTTC CASSLATSGSGEQFF
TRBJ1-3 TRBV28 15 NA TGTGCCAGCAGTTTAATGGGGGCCGCTGGAAACACCATATATTTT CASSLMGAAGNTIYF